This T cell receptor beta chain originates from a study of T cell responses to AZD1222 COVID-19 vaccine. Measured with immunoSEQ multiplex PCR; TCRdb has only the in-frame clones, and not every one. There are about 140,000 clones in the sample; about nine tenths occur only once, and over 3.5% lies in the top ten. Germline-derived CDR1 and CDR2 are GTSNPN and SVGIG (reference sequence). CDR3 length: 15 amino acids. V was pared by 0 bases and J by 2 bases, with 12 bases between. This sample comprised peripheral blood, obtained on day 0 of AZD1222 vaccination. V and J are TRBV30 and TRBJ2-3; the D is unclear. The clonotype originates from an adult in good health. The CDR3 DNA follows: TGTGCCTGGAGTGTAAACTTGGGCCCCACAGATACGCAGTATTTT. Translation: CAWSVNLGPTDTQYF.